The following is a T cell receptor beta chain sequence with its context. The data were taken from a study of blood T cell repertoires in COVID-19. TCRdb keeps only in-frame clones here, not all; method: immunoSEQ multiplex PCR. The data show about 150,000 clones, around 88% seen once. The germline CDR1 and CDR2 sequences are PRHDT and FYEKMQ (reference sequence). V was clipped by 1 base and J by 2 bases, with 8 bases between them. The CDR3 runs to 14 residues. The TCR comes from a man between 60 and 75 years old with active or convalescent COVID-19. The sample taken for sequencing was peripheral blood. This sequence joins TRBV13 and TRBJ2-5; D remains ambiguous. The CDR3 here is CASSLAETQETQYF. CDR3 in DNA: TGTGCCAGCAGCTTAGCCGAGACTCAAGAGACCCAGTACTTC.